This passage covers 29 T cell receptor beta chains from one sample sequenced in a study of beta chain features in type 1 diabetes. What was sequenced were expressed TCRB transcripts, since all of the isolated RNA had been reverse transcribed. This table comes from immunoSEQ multiplex PCR, and its TCRdb copy is limited to in-frame clones, with some not included. The data show a few hundred thousand clones, approximately 11% seen once. What was sequenced was naive CD4+ T cells from blood. The receptors shown here come from a woman in her 30s in good health.

This clone has a handful of counts. The chain is built from TRBV7-2 and TRBJ2-4; TRBD1 matches 8 bases. CDR1 and CDR2 (germline): SGHTA, FQGNSA. CDR3 length equals 15 residues. Trimming at V came to 5 bases and at J to 5 bases, leaving 8 bases not matched to a gene. The CDR3 region is CASSLGTGPENIQYF. CDR3 bases: TGTGCCAGCAGCCTAGGGACAGGTCCTGAAAACATTCAGTACTTC.

The table lists this clone with a few counts. This chain connects TRBV7-8 to TRBJ2-5; 9 nucleotides align to TRBD1. CDR1 and CDR2 from the germline V gene are SGHVS and FQNEAQ. The CDR3 sequence is 14 residues long. V shed 1 base, J shed 6 bases, and the junction held 3 bases outside the gene matches. The CDR3 sequence is CASSLEQGAKTQYF. The CDR3 nucleotides are TGTGCCAGCAGCTTAGAACAGGGGGCGAAGACCCAGTACTTC. Using reference TRBV7-8 and TRBJ2-5 for the parts outside the CDR3, the full variable domain is GAGVSQSPRYKVAKRGQDVALRCDPISGHVSLFWYQQALGQGPEFLTYFQNEAQLDKSGLPSDRFFAERPEGSVSTLKIQRTQQEDSAVYLCASSLEQGAKTQYFGPGTRLLVL.

This clone came up a few times. The chain links TRBV18 to TRBJ2-5; 11 bases agree with TRBD2. CDR1 is KGHSH, CDR2 LQKENI, per germline. CDR3 size: 17 residues. Germline trimming cut 1 base from V and 2 bases from J; bases unmatched to any gene: 6. The CDR3 protein is CASSPRFLAGGQETQYF. CDR3 in DNA: TGTGCCAGCTCACCACGGTTCCTAGCGGGAGGTCAAGAGACCCAGTACTTC.

This clone turned up a few times. The CDR3 here is CASSLTQTGELFF. CDR3 DNA: TGTGCCAGCAGCTTGACACAGACCGGGGAGCTGTTTTTT. The chain links TRBV7-9 to TRBJ2-2, with D unclear. V lost 3 bases, J lost 5 bases, and 7 bases lay in between. Germline-derived CDR1 and CDR2 are SEHNR and FQNEAQ (reference sequence). The CDR3 loop spans 13 amino acids. The variable domain in full, with the rest retrieved from reference TRBV7-9 and TRBJ2-2, is DTGVSQNPRHKITKRGQNVTFRCDPISEHNRLYWYRQTLGQGPEFLTYFQNEAQLEKSRLLSDRFSAERPKGSFSTLEIQRTEQGDSAMYLCASSLTQTGELFFGEGSRLTVL.

This clone turned up a few times. This chain joins TRBV7-2 and TRBJ2-3; D is ambiguous. Germline V CDR1 and CDR2: SGHTA, FQGNSA. V lost 1 base to trimming and J lost 2 bases, with 4 bases between them. This CDR3 contains 13 residues. CDR3 nucleotide sequence: TGTGCCAGCAGCTTAGACATCACAGATACGCAGTATTTT. Amino acids: CASSLDITDTQYF.

The chain combines TRBV30 with TRBJ2-5; 10 nucleotides line up with TRBD1. J was trimmed by 0 bases and V by 7 bases; bases with no gene match: 8. The CDR3 extends over 15 amino acids. CDR1 is GTSNPN and CDR2 is SVGIG in the germline V gene (reference sequence). CDR3 loop: CAFYPDRGHQETQYF. The CDR3 DNA is TGTGCCTTCTACCCCGACAGGGGGCACCAAGAGACCCAGTACTTC.

The rearrangement uses TRBV7-2 and TRBJ2-7; D ambiguous. Germline V gene lookup returns CDR1 SGHTA and CDR2 FQGNSA. Trimming took off 6 bases at V and 6 bases at J, with 9 bases between the two ends. The CDR3 runs 11 residues. The CDR3 DNA follows: TGTGCCAGCAGTTCCCTCGGCGAGCAGTACTTC. It yields the protein CASSSLGEQYF.

In its sample, this clone was seen a few times. V and J are TRBV4-3 and TRBJ1-5; D possibly corresponds to TRBD1 (5 bases). The CDR3 is made up of 17 amino acids. With 1 base removed from V and 1 base from J, the gap between germline ends came to 14 bases. Per the germline V gene, CDR1 is LGHNA and CDR2 is YSLEER. The CDR3 nucleotides read TGCGCCAGCAGCCAAGGGTTAGTGACAGCCAGCAATCAGCCCCAGCATTTT. It codes for CASSQGLVTASNQPQHF.

The chain couples TRBV6-4 to TRBJ2-1, with D maybe TRBD2 (6 bases). The CDR3 totals 15 residues. CDR1 is MRHNA and CDR2 is SNTAGT in the germline V gene. V was shortened by 0 bases and J by 9 bases, with 15 bases between the two germline ends. CDR3 bases: TGTGCCAGCAGTGACTCCTCCGGGAGAGGTGGTGAGCAGTTCTTC. This translates into CASSDSSGRGGEQFF.

This chain links TRBV28 with TRBJ2-1; a weak D match, TRBD2 (6 bases). The V gene lost 5 bases and the J gene lost 4 bases, with 15 bases spanning the gap. The CDR3 loop spans 15 amino acids. Germline loops: CDR1 MDHEN, CDR2 SYDVKM. The CDR3: CASSNPSDRYNEQFF. CDR3 in DNA: TGTGCCAGCAGTAACCCTAGCGACCGTTACAATGAGCAGTTCTTC.

The rearrangement joins TRBV28 to TRBJ2-1, with 12 positions matching TRBD1. V was pared by 6 bases and J by 9 bases, with 9 bases of the junction left unmatched. The germline V gene encodes CDR1 MDHEN and CDR2 SYDVKM. CDR3 length: 15 amino acids. Written as DNA, the CDR3 is TGTGCCAGCAGGGAACCGGGACAGGGGGCAGTTGAGCAGTTCTTC. This sequence encodes CASREPGQGAVEQFF.

This clone was observed a handful of times. The chain combines TRBV4-2 with TRBJ1-1; D remains ambiguous. The CDR3 has 14 residues. Germline V gene lookup returns CDR1 LGHNA and CDR2 YNFKEQ. Trimming left V 1 base short and J 1 base short, with 7 bases between. This CDR3 is CASSQVGENTEAFF. CDR3 nucleotide sequence: TGTGCCAGCAGCCAAGTCGGGGAGAACACTGAAGCTTTCTTT.

The chain employs TRBV28 and TRBJ2-2; D possibly corresponds to TRBD2 (5 bases). This CDR3 has 14 residues. CDR1 and CDR2 (germline): MDHEN, SYDVKM. Trimming cost V 5 bases and J 7 bases, with 14 bases left between them. CDR3 nucleotides: TGTGCCAGCAGTCTTACGGGGATCGTCGGGGAGCTGTTTTTT. This sequence encodes CASSLTGIVGELFF.

The CDR3 here is CASSLKGEFTGELFF. CDR3 sequence (DNA): TGTGCCAGCAGCTTAAAGGGGGAATTCACCGGGGAGCTGTTTTTT. This chain links TRBV7-3 with TRBJ2-2; D perhaps matches TRBD1 (6 bases). From germline, CDR1 is SGHTA and CDR2 FQGTGA. V was cut by 1 base and J by 4 bases, with 10 bases left in between. CDR3 size: 15 residues.

This clone turned up a few times. The gene calls are TRBV14 and TRBJ2-1, with TRBD2 matching over 8 bases. The V gene's germline CDR1 is SGHDN and CDR2 FVKESK. V lost 6 bases and J lost 4; bases outside the gene matches: 8. The length of the CDR3 is 15 residues. The CDR3 DNA is TGTGCCAGCAGTCAATGGACTAGCAGGTACAATGAGCAGTTCTTC. This encodes CASSQWTSRYNEQFF.

This clone was seen a single time. The rearrangement links TRBV27 to TRBJ2-3; 9 nucleotides line up with TRBD2. The trim removed 1 base at V and 1 base at J, leaving 6 bases unmatched. The germline gives CDR1 MNHEY, CDR2 SMNVEV (reference sequence). The CDR3 extends over 17 amino acids. CDR3: CASSLLGKREGTDTQYF. In DNA, the CDR3 is TGTGCCAGCAGTTTATTAGGCAAGCGGGAGGGCACAGATACGCAGTATTTT.

The chain has TRBV4-3 and TRBJ2-5, with no clear D. Germline V CDR1 and CDR2: LGHNA, YSLEER. This CDR3 comprises 14 residues. With 0 bases removed from V and 2 bases from J, the gap between germline ends came to 7 bases. CDR3 DNA sequence: TGCGCCAGCAGCCAAGATTGGAGACAAGAGACCCAGTACTTC. Its translation is CASSQDWRQETQYF.

The gene calls are TRBV28 and TRBJ2-1; weak D call: TRBD2 (5 bases). The germline V and J ends were trimmed by 3 bases and 8 bases, with 8 bases remaining between them. This CDR3 comprises 12 residues. Germline values: CDR1 MDHEN, CDR2 SYDVKM. CDR3 sequence (DNA): TGTGCCAGCAGTTTCGGGGTCCATGAGCAGTTCTTC. It encodes CASSFGVHEQFF.

This clone was picked up a small number of times. The genes are TRBV29-1 and TRBJ2-1; 10 nucleotides agree with TRBD2. This CDR3 spans 14 amino acids. CDR1 and CDR2 (germline): SQVTM, ANQGSEA. V gave up 4 bases and J gave up 8 bases; unmatched junction bases: 8. The CDR3 spells CSVGKLAGWHEQFF. The CDR3 DNA sequence: TGCAGCGTTGGAAAACTAGCGGGATGGCATGAGCAGTTCTTC.

The V gene is TRBV4-3, the J gene TRBJ2-7; 8 positions match TRBD1. V was clipped by 1 base and J by 3 bases; unmatched bases: 8. The CDR3 totals 16 residues. Germline CDR1 LGHNA, CDR2 YSLEER. CDR3 residues: CASSQVDRAIVYEQYF. The DNA for the CDR3 is TGCGCCAGCAGCCAAGTGGACAGGGCAATCGTCTACGAGCAGTACTTC.

This clone was found a few times. The chain combines TRBV7-2 with TRBJ2-7; TRBD2 matches at 11 bases. CDR1 SGHTA and CDR2 FQGNSA come from the germline V gene. The CDR3 contains 15 residues. The trim removed 5 bases at V and 3 bases at J, leaving 6 bases unmatched. CDR3 loop: CASSRLAGSIYEQYF. CDR3 DNA: TGTGCCAGCAGCCGACTAGCGGGGAGTATCTACGAGCAGTACTTC.

This clone was counted between two and nine times. The chain recombines TRBV18 with TRBJ2-3; 13 bases agree with TRBD2. Looked up from germline, CDR1 is KGHSH and CDR2 is LQKENI. The CDR3 contains 16 residues. The junction had 3 bases not matched to a gene; V was cut back by 2 bases and J by 4 bases. This CDR3 is CASSPGLAGAADTQYF. CDR3 in DNA: TGTGCCAGCTCACCAGGACTAGCGGGAGCGGCAGATACGCAGTATTTT.

The table lists this clone with a few counts. The gene calls are TRBV7-2 and TRBJ2-2, with D maybe TRBD2 (5 bases). The germline V gene encodes CDR1 SGHTA and CDR2 FQGNSA. Trimming took off 5 bases at V and 5 bases at J, with 6 bases between the two ends. This CDR3 region has 12 residues. DNA of the CDR3: TGTGCCAGCAGCCCGGGAACCGGGGAGCTGTTTTTT. Protein: CASSPGTGELFF.

This clone showed up just a few times. This chain uses TRBV7-9 with TRBJ2-1; D unresolved. Trimming pared 4 bases from V and 3 bases from J, leaving 7 bases between. CDR1 and CDR2 from the germline V gene are SEHNR and FQNEAQ (reference sequence). The CDR3 totals 13 residues. The CDR3 is CASSSSVYNEQFF. As DNA, the CDR3 is TGTGCCAGCAGCTCCTCTGTCTACAATGAGCAGTTCTTC.

The chain couples TRBV27 to TRBJ2-4; 11 bases align to TRBD2. V shed 6 bases and J 0 bases; nucleotides not matched to a gene: 10. Germline V gene data show CDR1 as MNHEY and CDR2 as SMNVEV (reference sequence). The CDR3 extends over 18 amino acids. CDR3 sequence: CASSRGLAANLAKNIQYF. Written as DNA, the CDR3 is TGTGCCAGCAGCCGGGGACTAGCGGCCAATCTAGCCAAAAACATTCAGTACTTC.

This clone was counted only a few times. The rearrangement uses TRBV5-1 and TRBJ2-5, with 8 bases identical to TRBD1. V lost 4 bases and J lost 4; bases outside the gene matches: 6. This CDR3 has 14 residues. Germline CDR1 SGHRS, CDR2 YFSETQ. In DNA, the CDR3 is TGCGCCAGCAGCGTTGGACAGGGAGCAGAGACCCAGTACTTC. It translates to CASSVGQGAETQYF.

This clone was counted a few times. The V gene is TRBV9, the J gene TRBJ1-2; 7 bases are a match to TRBD1. J was trimmed by 7 bases and V by 3 bases; bases with no gene match: 6. Looked up from germline, CDR1 is SGDLS and CDR2 is YYNGEE. The CDR3 totals 13 residues. This chain's CDR3 is CASSGGTAFGYTF. The CDR3 region has the DNA TGTGCCAGCAGCGGCGGGACAGCTTTTGGCTACACCTTC.

This clone has only a few counts. The rearrangement links TRBV7-6 to TRBJ2-5; D might be TRBD1 (6 bases). Trimming left V 5 bases short and J 7 bases short, with 20 bases between. The CDR3 is 15 residues long. In germline, CDR1 is SGHVS, CDR2 FNYEAQ. As DNA, the CDR3 is TGTGCCAGCAGCCCAGAGAGACAGGCTTCGGGGACCCAGTACTTC. This gives the protein CASSPERQASGTQYF.

This clone was recorded a few times. The rearrangement uses TRBV30 and TRBJ2-1; 10 bases match TRBD2. Per germline, CDR1 GTSNPN and CDR2 SVGIG (reference sequence). After removal of 5 bases from V and 9 bases from J, the junction contained 13 bases not matched to a gene. There are 15 residues in the CDR3. This CDR3 is CAWVLAGVRFTEQFF. Written as DNA, the CDR3 is TGTGCCTGGGTCCTAGCGGGAGTCCGTTTCACTGAGCAGTTCTTC.